The clone carrying this T cell receptor (beta chain) appeared a single time. With 5 bases clipped from V and 5 bases from J, the junction kept 8 bases outside the gene matches. Germline V gives CDR1 SGHNT, CDR2 YYREEE (reference sequence). The CDR3 has 14 residues. Using immunoSEQ multiplex PCR, the repertoire was profiled, and TCRdb retains in-frame clones only, with some absent. The sample contains approximately 270,000 clones, 85% to 90% of which appear only once. Participants spanned ages about 18 to 100 years and resided in some 22 US areas. Participant-given clinical history determined each cohort assignment. This sample was included in a study of blood T cell repertoires in COVID-19. Study background: The samples span acute and convalescent COVID-19 from the United States, Italy and Spain. PBMCs, B-cell-depleted T cells, or T cells were the source of the cDNA or gDNA that made up the material.

The TCR sequence derives from a woman in her twenties or thirties with acute COVID-19. The sequencing input was PBMCs or T cells enriched from blood (not recorded which). This sequence joins TRBV5-4 and TRBJ1-1, with TRBD1 matching 8 bases. As DNA, the CDR3 is TGTGCCAGCAGTCCGACAGGGGAGCGGACTGAAGCTTTCTTT. Its protein product is CASSPTGERTEAFF.